This TCR beta chain was recovered during a study of T cell responses to AZD1222 COVID-19 vaccine. Broader study findings: Two doses of AZD1222 preceded a rise in Spike-specific TCR breadth and depth. Females made up more of the donors, who were largely white British, and clonal diversity may have come out too low.

Assay used: immunoSEQ multiplex PCR; TCRdb lists only in-frame clones, some missing. The table has roughly 150,000 clones, over 80% seen once. The CDR3 extends over 15 amino acids. The germline V and J ends were trimmed by 2 bases and 7 bases, with 13 bases remaining between them. Germline loops: CDR1 SGDLS, CDR2 YYNGEE. In this sample, this clone turned up a few times. The antigen is undetermined. This receptor was taken from an adult in good health. Sequenced here: peripheral blood, sampled on day 0 of AZD1222 vaccination. This chain joins TRBV9 and TRBJ1-6; maybe TRBD1 (5 bases). DNA for the CDR3: TGTGCCAGCAGCGTGTCGAACGGGGGAAATTCACCCCTCCACTTT. It yields the protein CASSVSNGGNSPLHF. The complete variable domain, with remaining parts taken from reference TRBV9 and TRBJ1-6, reads DSGVTQTPKHLITATGQRVTLRCSPRSGDLSVYWYQQSLDQGLQFLIQYYNGEERAKGNILERFSAQQFPDLHSELNLSSLELGDSALYFCASSVSNGGNSPLHFGNGTRLTVT.